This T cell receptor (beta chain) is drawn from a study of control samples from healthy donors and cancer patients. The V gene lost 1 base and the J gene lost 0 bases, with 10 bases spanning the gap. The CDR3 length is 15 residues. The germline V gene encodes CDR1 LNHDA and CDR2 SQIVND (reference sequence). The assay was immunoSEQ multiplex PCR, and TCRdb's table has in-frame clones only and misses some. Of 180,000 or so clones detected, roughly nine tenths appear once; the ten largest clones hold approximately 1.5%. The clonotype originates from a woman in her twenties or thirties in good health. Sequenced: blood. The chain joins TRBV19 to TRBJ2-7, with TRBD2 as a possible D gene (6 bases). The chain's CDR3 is CASSIGLASSYEQYF. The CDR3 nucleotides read TGTGCCAGTAGTATAGGGCTAGCGAGCTCCTACGAGCAGTACTTC.